This entry lists 19 T cell receptor beta chains sequenced from one sample in a study of cytomegalovirus exposure and HLA in healthy donors. Profiled with immunoSEQ multiplex PCR; TCRdb holds only in-frame clones, not every one. The repertoire holds 130,000 to 150,000 clones, roughly 89% seen once, with about 10% in the top ten. Sequenced sample: PBMCs. The origin of the receptors is a woman under 30 in good health and CMV-seropositive.

V and J are TRBV5-4 and TRBJ2-3, with a tentative D call TRBD2 (6 bases). Trimming took off 1 base at V and 1 base at J, with 10 bases between the two ends. This CDR3 contains 15 residues. Germline V gives CDR1 SGHNT, CDR2 YYREEE (reference sequence). CDR3 sequence: CASSLSSAGTDTQYF. DNA for the CDR3: TGTGCCAGCAGCTTGTCTAGCGCGGGCACAGATACGCAGTATTTT.

This clone was seen just once. CDR3 nucleotide sequence: TGTGCCAGCAGTCATATCGAGGCGGAGACCCAGTACTTC. This sequence encodes CASSHIEAETQYF. J is TRBJ2-5 and V is TRBV7-9; D gene unclear. V lost 6 bases and J 5 bases, leaving 13 bases between the germline ends. The CDR3 totals 13 residues. CDR1 and CDR2 (germline): SEHNR, FQNEAQ (reference sequence).

This rearrangement joins TRBV9 to TRBJ1-6; D perhaps matches TRBD1 (6 bases). CDR3 size: 14 residues. CDR1 is SGDLS and CDR2 is YYNGEE in the germline V gene. The V gene lost 6 bases and the J gene lost 4 bases, with 11 bases spanning the gap. This CDR3 reads CASTGGQYNSPLHF. CDR3 bases: TGTGCCAGCACTGGAGGACAGTATAATTCACCCCTCCACTTT.

The chain combines TRBV5-1 with TRBJ2-2; the D gene is possibly TRBD2 (6 bases). Deletions cut 3 bases from V and 4 bases from J, with 16 bases between. There are 16 residues in the CDR3. Per germline, CDR1 SGHRS and CDR2 YFSETQ. The DNA of the CDR3 is TGCGCCAGCAGCTCCAATCCCACTAGCACCACCGGGGAGCTGTTTTTT. Translating it yields CASSSNPTSTTGELFF.

The V call is TRBV10-1, the J call TRBJ2-5, with D possibly being TRBD1 (6 bases). The V gene lost 8 bases and the J gene lost 4 bases, with 17 bases spanning the gap. The germline CDR1 and CDR2 sequences are WNHNN and SYGVQD (reference sequence). The CDR3 consists of 14 residues. CDR3 region: CASSNRPDRETQYF. The CDR3 DNA is TGCGCCAGCTCTAATCGACCGGACAGAGAGACCCAGTACTTC.

V and J are TRBV11-2 and TRBJ1-1, with 7 bases lining up with TRBD1. The CDR3 runs 12 residues. Losses at the gene ends were 5 bases for V and 7 bases for J; bases not matched to a gene: 4. Germline-derived CDR1 and CDR2 are SGHAT and FQNNGV. This CDR3 reads CASSPRTGEAFF. CDR3 nucleotides: TGTGCCAGCAGCCCCCGGACAGGTGAAGCTTTCTTT.

The chain couples TRBV7-2 to TRBJ2-3; 8 nucleotides line up with TRBD2. V lost 2 bases and J lost 1; bases outside the gene matches: 2. The CDR3 has 15 amino acids. Germline-derived CDR1 and CDR2 are SGHTA and FQGNSA. CDR3 residues: CASSLRTSRTDTQYF. The CDR3 DNA reads as TGTGCCAGCAGCTTACGGACTAGCCGCACAGATACGCAGTATTTT.

The chain employs TRBV5-1 and TRBJ2-2; 9 nucleotides line up with TRBD1. From germline, CDR1 is SGHRS and CDR2 YFSETQ. The CDR3 consists of 17 residues. V shed 4 bases and J 5 bases; nucleotides not matched to a gene: 12. CDR3 nucleotide sequence: TGCGCCAGCAGCCCGTCCCGGGACAGGGATTTAACCGGGGAGCTGTTTTTT. Protein sequence: CASSPSRDRDLTGELFF.

V usage is TRBV28 and J usage is TRBJ2-7, with 7 bases fitting TRBD2. After removal of 6 bases from V and 2 bases from J, the junction contained 7 bases not matched to a gene. Per germline, CDR1 MDHEN and CDR2 SYDVKM. This CDR3 spans 14 amino acids. The CDR3, as DNA: TGTGCCAGCAGCCTGGGGGGGATTACCTACGAGCAGTACTTC. This translates into CASSLGGITYEQYF.

The chain uses TRBV7-3 and TRBJ2-1; 9 bases map to TRBD1. The CDR3 is made up of 15 amino acids. Unmatched junction bases numbered 6, after V lost 5 bases and J lost 4 bases. In germline, CDR1 is SGHTA, CDR2 FQGTGA. The DNA for the CDR3 is TGTGCCAGCAGCCCCCGGGACAGGGTGTACAATGAGCAGTTCTTC. It specifies CASSPRDRVYNEQFF.

The chain employs TRBV19 and TRBJ2-1; unclear D gene. This CDR3 has 13 residues. Trimming left V 0 bases short and J 10 bases short, with 10 bases between. Germline assignment: CDR1 LNHDA and CDR2 SQIVND (reference sequence). CDR3 protein: CASSIDLPYEQFF. CDR3 nucleotides: TGTGCCAGTAGTATAGATCTCCCCTACGAGCAGTTCTTC.

J is TRBJ1-6 and V is TRBV18; D not certain. The germline V and J ends were trimmed by 4 bases and 5 bases, with 12 bases remaining between them. Germline values: CDR1 KGHSH, CDR2 LQKENI. The CDR3 totals 15 residues. The CDR3 DNA follows: TGTGCCAGCTCACTACCGACGGGGAATAATTCACCCCTCCACTTT. As protein: CASSLPTGNNSPLHF.

This rearrangement joins TRBV18 to TRBJ1-2; no reliable D call. From germline, CDR1 is KGHSH and CDR2 LQKENI. The CDR3 spans 13 residues. V lost 3 bases, J lost 2 bases, and 7 bases lay in between. CDR3: CASSPGTNYGYTF. The CDR3 DNA reads as TGTGCCAGCTCACCGGGCACAAACTATGGCTACACCTTC.

This clone was detected once. The gene calls are TRBV27 and TRBJ2-3, with unresolved D. Trimming stripped 3 bases from V and 6 bases from J, with 13 bases between. The length of the CDR3 is 14 residues. Germline-derived CDR1 and CDR2 are MNHEY and SMNVEV (reference sequence). CDR3 coding DNA: TGTGCCAGCAGTTTGGCCCCCGGGTGGGATACGCAGTATTTT. Translated, it gives CASSLAPGWDTQYF.

This chain joins TRBV5-6 and TRBJ2-1, with a weak D call TRBD2 (5 bases). CDR1 SGHDT and CDR2 YYEEEE come from the germline V gene. The ends were cut back, 2 bases at V and 1 base at J, with 16 bases in the middle. CDR3 length equals 17 residues. CDR3 sequence: CASSFTLAYQSYNEQFF. CDR3 coding DNA: TGTGCCAGCAGCTTTACCTTAGCGTATCAGTCCTACAATGAGCAGTTCTTC.

V usage is TRBV6-6 and J usage is TRBJ2-7; D gene ambiguous. The CDR3 runs 13 residues. V was trimmed by 6 bases and J by 1 base, leaving 10 bases between them. Germline V gives CDR1 MNHNY, CDR2 SVGAGI (reference sequence). The CDR3 sequence: CASSPAASYEQYF. The DNA of the CDR3 is TGTGCCAGCAGCCCCGCGGCGTCCTACGAGCAGTACTTC.

The V call is TRBV19, the J call TRBJ2-1, with 8 bases fitting TRBD2. The V gene's germline CDR1 is LNHDA and CDR2 SQIVND (reference sequence). The ends lost 1 base at V and 4 bases at J; junction bases unmatched: 3. The CDR3 has 15 residues. CDR3 DNA: TGTGCCAGTAGTATAGGCGCTAGCGGGTACAATGAGCAGTTCTTC. Translated: CASSIGASGYNEQFF.

The V gene is TRBV9, the J gene TRBJ1-2; D remains unclear. The CDR3 contains 14 residues. The V end was cut by 4 bases, the J end by 4 bases, with 14 bases between. Germline V gene sequence: CDR1 SGDLS, CDR2 YYNGEE. CDR3 protein: CASSSFEGSYGYTF. CDR3 DNA: TGTGCCAGCAGCTCCTTCGAGGGAAGCTATGGCTACACCTTC.

This clone was found once. The chain couples TRBV29-1 to TRBJ1-2, with a weak D call TRBD1 (6 bases). V shed 3 bases and J shed 2 bases, with 16 bases lying between them. Germline CDR1 and CDR2: SQVTM and ANQGSEA. CDR3 length: 15 residues. The CDR3 DNA sequence: TGCAGCGTTGACGGCGTACAGGGAAAGAACTATGGCTACACCTTC. Its protein product is CSVDGVQGKNYGYTF. Full variable domain (missing parts from reference TRBV29-1 and TRBJ1-2): SAVISQKPSRDICQRGTSLTIQCQVDSQVTMMFWYRQQPGQSLTLIATANQGSEATYESGFVIDKFPISRPNLTFSTLTVSNMSPEDSSIYLCSVDGVQGKNYGYTFGSGTRLTVV.